The 15 T cell receptor beta chains in this list originate from one sample, sequenced in a study of blood T cell repertoires in COVID-19. Sequencing was performed with immunoSEQ multiplex PCR; in TCRdb, only in-frame clones are kept and a portion is missing. The sample lists about 130,000 clones; just under 85% were seen once. The specimen was peripheral blood. These receptors originate from a human donor in a cohort sampled during active COVID-19.

The chain carries TRBV19 and TRBJ1-2; D not certain. CDR3 size: 13 residues. Trimming took 6 bases from V and 5 from J, leaving 13 bases between them. Germline V gives CDR1 LNHDA, CDR2 SQIVND (reference sequence). The CDR3 coding sequence is TGTGCCAGTAGCAACAGCGGGCCTTATGGCTACACCTTC. It is translated as CASSNSGPYGYTF.

This clone appeared a single time. This chain links TRBV7-9 with TRBJ1-5, with D possibly being TRBD1 (5 bases). The CDR3 is 14 residues long. The V and J ends lost 4 bases and 7 bases respectively, with 14 bases between them. Germline values: CDR1 SEHNR, CDR2 FQNEAQ (reference sequence). The CDR3 protein is CASSSAAGEQPQHF. The CDR3 region has the DNA TGTGCCAGCAGCTCAGCGGCGGGGGAACAGCCCCAGCATTTT.

The V call is TRBV5-1, the J call TRBJ1-2, with 9 bases fitting TRBD1. From germline, CDR1 is SGHRS and CDR2 YFSETQ. V dropped 4 bases and J dropped 7; count of bases not matched to a gene: 5. CDR3 length: 13 residues. CDR3 bases: TGCGCCAGCAGCCTGGGACAGGGAAGTGGCTACACCTTC. Its protein is CASSLGQGSGYTF. Supplemented by reference TRBV5-1 and TRBJ1-2, the full variable domain reads KAGVTQTPRYLIKTRGQQVTLSCSPISGHRSVSWYQQTPGQGLQFLFEYFSETQRNKGNFPGRFSGRQFSNSRSEMNVSTLELGDSALYLCASSLGQGSGYTFGSGTRLTVV.

The chain links TRBV29-1 to TRBJ1-2; 8 nucleotides line up with TRBD1. The junction had 12 bases not matched to a gene; V was cut back by 4 bases and J by 11 bases. The germline V gene encodes CDR1 SQVTM and CDR2 ANQGSEA. This CDR3 region has 13 residues. CDR3 sequence reads: CSVGSQGAMRYTF. The CDR3, as DNA: TGCAGCGTTGGGTCCCAGGGGGCTATGCGGTACACCTTC.

This chain connects TRBV4-1 to TRBJ2-7; weak D call: TRBD1 (5 bases). With 1 base removed from V and 1 base from J, the gap between germline ends came to 8 bases. Germline-derived CDR1 and CDR2 are MGHRA and YSYEKL. This CDR3 spans 14 amino acids. The DNA of the CDR3 is TGCGCCAGCAGCCAAGCTGACAGATCCTACGAGCAGTACTTC. This translates into CASSQADRSYEQYF.

The chain carries TRBV21-1 and TRBJ2-7; whether TRBD2, the table's D call, matches the DNA was not checked. TRBV21-1 has pseudogene status. CDR3 length: 16 amino acids. CDR3 sequence: CASSSRLLGGGGEQYF. The CDR3 DNA follows: TGTGCCAGCAGCTCAAGACTTTTGGGAGGGGGAGGCGAGCAGTACTTC.

V and J are TRBV2 and TRBJ2-5; weak D call: TRBD2 (5 bases). Germline loops: CDR1 SNHLY, CDR2 FYNNEI. Trimming took off 4 bases at V and 6 bases at J, with 18 bases between the two ends. The CDR3 totals 15 residues. CDR3 in amino acids: CASSAGSTGLKTQYF. The CDR3 DNA is TGTGCCAGCAGTGCGGGGTCGACGGGGTTAAAGACCCAGTACTTC.

The chain uses TRBV6-5 and TRBJ2-3; the D gene is possibly TRBD1 (5 bases). The CDR3 covers 15 residues. Germline V gives CDR1 MNHEY, CDR2 SVGAGI. V was clipped by 7 bases and J by 0 bases, with 14 bases between them. CDR3 amino acids: CASTGWGQSTDTQYF. Written as DNA, the CDR3 is TGTGCCAGCACGGGCTGGGGCCAGAGCACAGATACGCAGTATTTT.

The chain couples TRBV7-9 to TRBJ1-1; D not certain. Germline CDR1 and CDR2: SEHNR and FQNEAQ (reference sequence). Trimming removed 3 bases at V and 1 base at J, with 6 bases between. The CDR3 has 13 residues. The DNA for the CDR3 is TGTGCCAGCAGCTTTGAGGAGAACACTGAAGCTTTCTTT. The encoded protein is CASSFEENTEAFF.

The rearrangement links TRBV19 to TRBJ1-2, with D possibly matching TRBD1 (6 bases). V was pared by 5 bases and J by 3 bases, with 10 bases between. CDR1 is LNHDA and CDR2 is SQIVND in the germline V gene (reference sequence). The CDR3 loop spans 13 amino acids. The CDR3 here is CASSVRTDYGYTF. CDR3 sequence (DNA): TGTGCCAGTAGTGTTAGGACAGACTATGGCTACACCTTC.

The chain recombines TRBV12-3 or TRBV12-4 with TRBJ1-1; TRBD1 agrees at 7 bases. The CDR3 covers 13 residues. V shed 5 bases, J shed 4 bases, and the junction held 4 bases outside the gene matches. The CDR3 sequence is CASSLDRVTEAFF. The CDR3 coding sequence is TGTGCCAGCAGTCTAGACAGGGTCACTGAAGCTTTCTTT.

The chain carries TRBV29-1 and TRBJ1-1; D not resolved. The length of the CDR3 is 13 residues. The V end lost 7 bases, the J end lost 1 base, and 13 bases lay between the germline ends. Germline assignment: CDR1 SQVTM and CDR2 ANQGSEA. CDR3 sequence: CSASRPGNTEAFF. In DNA, the CDR3 is TGCAGCGCCTCCCGGCCGGGGAACACTGAAGCTTTCTTT.

The chain is built from TRBV3-1 (or the pseudogene TRBV3-2) and TRBJ2-7; 7 nucleotides match TRBD1. The CDR3 runs to 13 residues. The V gene end was trimmed by 0 bases and the J gene end by 6 bases; junction bases not matched to a gene: 2. Germline values: CDR1 LGHDT, CDR2 YNNKEL (reference sequence). Written as DNA, the CDR3 is TGTGCCAGCAGCCAAGACGACAGGGCCGAGCAGTACTTC. Its translation is CASSQDDRAEQYF.

The rearrangement links TRBV5-1 to TRBJ2-7; TRBD1 matches 8 bases. The J segment lost 3 bases and the V segment lost 3 bases, leaving 11 bases of the junction unmatched. Looked up from germline, CDR1 is SGHRS and CDR2 is YFSETQ. The CDR3 consists of 16 residues. CDR3 DNA sequence: TGCGCCAGCAGCTGGTCCCTCGGGACAGGTGGCTACGAGCAGTACTTC. Translating it yields CASSWSLGTGGYEQYF.

This chain links TRBV12-5 with TRBJ1-2; a possible D gene is TRBD1 (6 bases). Trimming shortened V by 3 bases and J by 4 bases, and 18 bases separated the two germline ends. This CDR3 is built from 16 residues. Germline V CDR1 and CDR2: LGHNT, FRNRAP. The CDR3 loop is CASGLGGGVAPYGYTF. For the CDR3, the DNA is TGTGCTAGTGGTTTAGGGGGTGGGGTTGCCCCCTATGGCTACACCTTC.